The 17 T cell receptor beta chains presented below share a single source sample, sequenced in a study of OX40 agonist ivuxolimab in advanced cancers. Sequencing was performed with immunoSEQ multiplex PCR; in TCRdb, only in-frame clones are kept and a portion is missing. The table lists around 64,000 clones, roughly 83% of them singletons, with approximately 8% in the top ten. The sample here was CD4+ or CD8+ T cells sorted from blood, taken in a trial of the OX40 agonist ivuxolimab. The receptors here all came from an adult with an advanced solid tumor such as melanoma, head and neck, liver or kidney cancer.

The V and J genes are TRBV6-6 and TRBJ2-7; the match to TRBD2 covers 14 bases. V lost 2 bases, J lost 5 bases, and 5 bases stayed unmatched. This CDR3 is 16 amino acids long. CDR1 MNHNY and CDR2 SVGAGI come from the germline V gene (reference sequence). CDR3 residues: CASSYPGLAGVNEQYF. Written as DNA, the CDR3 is TGTGCCAGCAGTTACCCGGGACTAGCGGGAGTGAACGAGCAGTACTTC.

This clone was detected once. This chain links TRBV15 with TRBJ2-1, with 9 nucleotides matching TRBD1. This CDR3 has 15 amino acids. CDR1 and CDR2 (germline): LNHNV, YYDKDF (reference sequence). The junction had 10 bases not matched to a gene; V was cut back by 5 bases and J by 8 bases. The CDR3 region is CATSFAGTGPDEQFF. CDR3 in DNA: TGTGCCACCAGCTTTGCCGGGACAGGGCCCGATGAGCAGTTCTTC.

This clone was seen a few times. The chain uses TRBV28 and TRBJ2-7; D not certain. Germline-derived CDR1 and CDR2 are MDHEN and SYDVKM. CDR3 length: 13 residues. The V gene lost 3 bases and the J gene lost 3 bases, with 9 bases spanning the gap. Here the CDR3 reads CASSFDGVYEQYF. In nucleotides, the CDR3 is TGTGCCAGCAGTTTCGACGGAGTCTACGAGCAGTACTTC. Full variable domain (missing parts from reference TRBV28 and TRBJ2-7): DVKVTQSSRYLVKRTGEKVFLECVQDMDHENMFWYRQDPGLGLRLIYFSYDVKMKEKGDIPEGYSVSREKKERFSLILESASTNQTSMYLCASSFDGVYEQYFGPGTRLTVT.

CDR3 in amino acids: CASTDRSGLPQETQYF. The CDR3 DNA follows: TGTGCCAGTACTGATAGATCCGGGCTACCCCAAGAGACCCAGTACTTC. The chain is built from TRBV19 and TRBJ2-5; D ambiguous. V dropped 7 bases and J dropped 1 base, with 19 bases sitting between them. This CDR3 is built from 16 residues. CDR1 and CDR2 from the germline V gene are LNHDA and SQIVND (reference sequence).

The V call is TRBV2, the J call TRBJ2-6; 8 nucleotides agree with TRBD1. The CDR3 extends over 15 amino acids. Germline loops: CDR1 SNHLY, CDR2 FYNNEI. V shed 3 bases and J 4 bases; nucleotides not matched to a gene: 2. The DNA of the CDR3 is TGTGCCAGCAGTGACAGGGGGCGAGGGGCCAACGTCCTGACTTTC. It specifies CASSDRGRGANVLTF.

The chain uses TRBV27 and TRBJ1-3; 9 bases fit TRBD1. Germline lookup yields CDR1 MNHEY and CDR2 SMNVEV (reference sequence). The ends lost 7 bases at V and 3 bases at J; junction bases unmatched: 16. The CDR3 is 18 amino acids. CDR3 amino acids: CASTWSLWGQGGGNTIYF. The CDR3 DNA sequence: TGTGCCAGCACATGGTCCCTCTGGGGACAGGGTGGTGGAAACACCATATATTTT.

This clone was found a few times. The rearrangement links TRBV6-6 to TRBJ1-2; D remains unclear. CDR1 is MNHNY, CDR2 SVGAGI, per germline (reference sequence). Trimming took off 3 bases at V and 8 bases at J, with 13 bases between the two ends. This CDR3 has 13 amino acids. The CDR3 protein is CASSYGWGSGYTF. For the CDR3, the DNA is TGTGCCAGCAGTTATGGTTGGGGTTCAGGCTACACCTTC.

CDR3 amino acids: CASSWGQGAPGELFF. The CDR3 DNA is TGCGCCAGCAGCTGGGGACAGGGGGCCCCCGGGGAGCTGTTTTTT. The chain links TRBV5-1 to TRBJ2-2; TRBD1 matches 12 bases. Germline assignment: CDR1 SGHRS and CDR2 YFSETQ. Trimming removed 3 bases from V and 6 bases from J; junction bases left unmatched: 3. This CDR3 comprises 15 residues.

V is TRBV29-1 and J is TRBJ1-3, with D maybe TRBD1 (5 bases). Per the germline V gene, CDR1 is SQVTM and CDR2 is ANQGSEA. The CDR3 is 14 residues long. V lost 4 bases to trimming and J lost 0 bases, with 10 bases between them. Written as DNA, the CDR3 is TGCAGCGTTGGGGACGGAACCTCTGGAAACACCATATATTTT. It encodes CSVGDGTSGNTIYF.

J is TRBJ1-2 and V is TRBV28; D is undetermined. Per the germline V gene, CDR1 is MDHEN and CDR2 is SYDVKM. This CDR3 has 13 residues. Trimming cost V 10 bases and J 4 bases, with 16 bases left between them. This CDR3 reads CATMPGESYGYTF. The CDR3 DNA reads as TGTGCCACCATGCCCGGGGAATCCTATGGCTACACCTTC.

This chain's CDR3 is CASSYRGAVYEQYF. CDR3 in DNA: TGTGCCAGCAGTTACAGGGGCGCGGTCTACGAGCAGTACTTC. V and J are TRBV27 and TRBJ2-7; 7 positions agree with TRBD1. The V and J ends lost 4 bases and 3 bases, in that order; junction bases with no gene match: 6. There are 14 residues in the CDR3. Germline V CDR1 and CDR2: MNHEY, SMNVEV (reference sequence).

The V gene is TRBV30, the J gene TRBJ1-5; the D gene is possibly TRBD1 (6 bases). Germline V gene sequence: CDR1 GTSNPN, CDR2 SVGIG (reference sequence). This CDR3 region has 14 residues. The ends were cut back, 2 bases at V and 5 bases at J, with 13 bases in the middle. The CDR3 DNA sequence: TGTGCCTGGAGTCTGACAGGTGGGGATCAGCCCCAGCATTTT. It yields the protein CAWSLTGGDQPQHF.

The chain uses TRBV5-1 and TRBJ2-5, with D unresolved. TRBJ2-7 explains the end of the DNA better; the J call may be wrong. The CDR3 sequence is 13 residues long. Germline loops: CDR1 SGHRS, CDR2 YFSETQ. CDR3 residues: CASSFSLGNEQYF. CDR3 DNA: TGCGCCAGCAGCTTCTCTCTTGGAAACGAGCAGTACTTC.

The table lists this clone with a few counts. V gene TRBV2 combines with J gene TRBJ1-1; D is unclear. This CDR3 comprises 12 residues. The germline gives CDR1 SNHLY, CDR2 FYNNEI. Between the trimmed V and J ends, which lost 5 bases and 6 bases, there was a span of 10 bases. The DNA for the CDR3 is TGTGCCAGCAGTCCCCAACCCCCTGAAGCTTTCTTT. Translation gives CASSPQPPEAFF. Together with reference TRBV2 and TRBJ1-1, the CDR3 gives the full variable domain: EPEVTQTPSHQVTQMGQEVILRCVPISNHLYFYWYRQILGQKVEFLVSFYNNEISEKSEIFDDQFSVERPDGSNFTLKIRSTKLEDSAMYFCASSPQPPEAFFGQGTRLTVV.

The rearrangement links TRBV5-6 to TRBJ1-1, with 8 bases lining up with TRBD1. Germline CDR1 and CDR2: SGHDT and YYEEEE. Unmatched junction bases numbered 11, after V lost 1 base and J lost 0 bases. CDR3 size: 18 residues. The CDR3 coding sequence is TGTGCCAGCAGCTTGTCAAGACGGACAGGGCGCTTGAACACTGAAGCTTTCTTT. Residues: CASSLSRRTGRLNTEAFF.

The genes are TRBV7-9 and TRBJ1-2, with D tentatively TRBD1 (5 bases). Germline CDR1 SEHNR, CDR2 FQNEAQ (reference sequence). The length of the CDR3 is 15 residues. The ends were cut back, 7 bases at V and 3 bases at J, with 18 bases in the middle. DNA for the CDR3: TGTGCCAGCACCATGGGACCGGTCGAACACTATGGCTACACCTTC. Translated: CASTMGPVEHYGYTF.

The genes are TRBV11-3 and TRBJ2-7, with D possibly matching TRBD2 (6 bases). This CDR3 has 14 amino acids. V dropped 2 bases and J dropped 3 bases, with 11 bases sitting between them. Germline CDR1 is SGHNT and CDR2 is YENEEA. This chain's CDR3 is CASSLSLRDYEQYF. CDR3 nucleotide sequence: TGTGCCAGCAGCTTATCCCTGCGGGACTACGAGCAGTACTTC. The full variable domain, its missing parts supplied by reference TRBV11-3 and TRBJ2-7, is EAGVVQSPRYKIIEKKQPVAFWCNPISGHNTLYWYLQNLGQGPELLIRYENEEAVDDSQLPKDRFSAERLKGVDSTLKIQPAELGDSAVYLCASSLSLRDYEQYFGPGTRLTVT.